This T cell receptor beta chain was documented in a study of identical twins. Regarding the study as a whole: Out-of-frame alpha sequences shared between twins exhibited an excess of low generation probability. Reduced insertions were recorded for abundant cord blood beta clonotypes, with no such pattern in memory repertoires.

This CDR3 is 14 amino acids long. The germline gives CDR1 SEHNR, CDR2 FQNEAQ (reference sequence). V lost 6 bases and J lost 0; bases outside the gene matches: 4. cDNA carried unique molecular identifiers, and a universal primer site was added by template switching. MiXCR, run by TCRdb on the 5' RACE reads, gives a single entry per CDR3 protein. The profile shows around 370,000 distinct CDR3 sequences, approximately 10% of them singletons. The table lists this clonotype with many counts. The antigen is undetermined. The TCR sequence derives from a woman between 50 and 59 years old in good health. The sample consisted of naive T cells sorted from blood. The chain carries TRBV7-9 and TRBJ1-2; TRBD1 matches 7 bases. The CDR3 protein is CASSGTDSNYGYTF. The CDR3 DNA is TGTGCCAGCAGTGGGACAGACTCTAACTATGGCTACACCTTC.